This TCR beta chain was recovered during a study of blood T cell repertoires in COVID-19. For the study at large: T cells, B-cell-depleted T cells, or PBMCs supplied cDNA or gDNA.

Germline V gene data show CDR1 as LNHDA and CDR2 as SQIVND (reference sequence). V shed 5 bases and J shed 11 bases, with 13 bases lying between them. The CDR3 has 13 amino acids. Patients at the Seattle site were enrolled during active infection and followed longitudinally. Methods used by the authors: Scientists estimated how many nucleated cells there were by amplifying reference gene primers. The assay was immunoSEQ multiplex PCR, and TCRdb's table has in-frame clones only and misses some. V, J and clone size derive from that table, while D and trimming were established from the DNA sequence. In the table there are about 200,000 clones, 70% to 90% of which are singletons.

The material sequenced was peripheral blood. This TCR came from a man in his fifties or sixties with COVID-19, enrolled during active disease. This chain connects TRBV19 to TRBJ1-6; D is possibly TRBD1 (6 bases). The CDR3 sequence: CASSPDRLTPLHF. The CDR3 DNA follows: TGTGCCAGTAGTCCCGACAGGCTGACACCCCTCCACTTT.